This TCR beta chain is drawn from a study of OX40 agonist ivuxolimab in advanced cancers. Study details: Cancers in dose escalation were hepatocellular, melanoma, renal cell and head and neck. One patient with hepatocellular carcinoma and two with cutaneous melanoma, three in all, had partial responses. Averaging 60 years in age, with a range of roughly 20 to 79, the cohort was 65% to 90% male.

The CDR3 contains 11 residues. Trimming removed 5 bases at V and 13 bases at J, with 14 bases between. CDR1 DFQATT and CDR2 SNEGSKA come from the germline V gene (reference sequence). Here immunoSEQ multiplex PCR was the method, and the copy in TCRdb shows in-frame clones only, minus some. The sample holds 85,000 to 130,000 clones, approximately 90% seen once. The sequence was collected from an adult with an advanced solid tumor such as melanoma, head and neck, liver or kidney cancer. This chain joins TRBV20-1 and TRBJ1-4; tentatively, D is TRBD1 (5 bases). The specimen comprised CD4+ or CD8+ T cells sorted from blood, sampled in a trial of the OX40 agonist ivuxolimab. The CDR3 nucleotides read TGCAGTGCTGTTGAAGGGGTACGACTGTTTTTT. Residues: CSAVEGVRLFF.